The 26 T cell receptor beta chains in this list originate from one sample, sequenced in a study of blood T cell repertoires in COVID-19. The method was immunoSEQ multiplex PCR; TCRdb's version includes in-frame clones alone and lacks a portion of them. The repertoire has 140,000 to 150,000 clones, 85% to 90% of them found once; the top ten carry approximately 35%. Sequenced: peripheral blood. These receptors came from a man between 45 and 60 years old who had recovered from COVID-19.

The chain carries TRBV7-9 and TRBJ2-1; 9 nucleotides agree with TRBD2. The V gene's germline CDR1 is SEHNR and CDR2 FQNEAQ (reference sequence). Trimming removed 3 bases from V and 4 bases from J; junction bases left unmatched: 4. The CDR3 is made up of 15 amino acids. CDR3 nucleotides: TGTGCCAGCAGCTTTTACAGCGGGGGGTACAATGAGCAGTTCTTC. Translated: CASSFYSGGYNEQFF.

The chain combines TRBV29-1 with TRBJ1-2, with TRBD1 as a possible D gene (5 bases). Trimming took 0 bases from V and 8 from J, leaving 10 bases between them. Germline V gene lookup returns CDR1 SQVTM and CDR2 ANQGSEA. CDR3 length equals 12 residues. For the CDR3, the DNA is TGCAGCGTTGAAGAAATGGGGCTGGGCTACACCTTC. Its protein product is CSVEEMGLGYTF. Full variable domain (outside the CDR3, taken from reference TRBV29-1 and TRBJ1-2): SAVISQKPSRDICQRGTSLTIQCQVDSQVTMMFWYRQQPGQSLTLIATANQGSEATYESGFVIDKFPISRPNLTFSTLTVSNMSPEDSSIYLCSVEEMGLGYTFGSGTRLTVV.

The genes are TRBV5-1 and TRBJ2-2, with 11 bases that match TRBD1. Germline V gene sequence: CDR1 SGHRS, CDR2 YFSETQ. V lost 2 bases, J lost 4 bases, and 4 bases stayed unmatched. CDR3 length: 16 amino acids. In DNA form, the CDR3 reads TGCGCCAGCAGCTTCTCGGACAGGGGGCGCACCGGGGAGCTGTTTTTT. Encoded protein: CASSFSDRGRTGELFF.

The chain couples TRBV24-1 to TRBJ2-3; tentative D call: TRBD1 (6 bases). Germline V gene lookup returns CDR1 KGHDR and CDR2 SFDVKD. Between the trimmed V and J ends, which lost 0 bases and 5 bases, there was a span of 14 bases. There are 16 residues in the CDR3. The CDR3 DNA sequence: TGTGCCACCAGTGATTTGTCAGGGGTTGATTTAGATACGCAGTATTTT. Its translation: CATSDLSGVDLDTQYF.

This rearrangement joins TRBV2 to TRBJ1-5; D is possibly TRBD1 (5 bases). Trimming removed 4 bases at V and 0 bases at J, with 7 bases between. The CDR3 covers 14 residues. Germline CDR1 is SNHLY and CDR2 is FYNNEI. The CDR3 DNA reads as TGTGCCAGCAGTGGACAGTATAGCAATCAGCCCCAGCATTTT. This translates into CASSGQYSNQPQHF.

The chain links TRBV5-6 to TRBJ1-5, with D maybe TRBD1 (5 bases). Deletions cut 2 bases from V and 6 bases from J, with 12 bases between. This CDR3 is built from 14 residues. Germline CDR1 reads SGHDT; CDR2 reads YYEEEE. The CDR3 is CASSFRGRGQPQHF. CDR3 nucleotides: TGTGCCAGCAGCTTTAGGGGTCGCGGTCAGCCCCAGCATTTT.

CDR3 residues: CASSQETGLGIYEQYF. The CDR3 nucleotides are TGCGCCAGCAGCCAAGAGACAGGGCTTGGGATCTACGAGCAGTACTTC. V usage is TRBV4-3 and J usage is TRBJ2-7; 7 positions agree with TRBD1. Germline assignment: CDR1 LGHNA and CDR2 YSLEER. This CDR3 has 16 residues. V was clipped by 0 bases and J by 3 bases; unmatched bases: 8.

The V call is TRBV12-3 or TRBV12-4, the J call TRBJ2-7; 8 bases are a match to TRBD1. J was trimmed by 4 bases and V by 6 bases; bases with no gene match: 5. This CDR3 is 13 amino acids long. The CDR3 DNA reads TGTGCCAGCAGCCGGACAGGGAATTACGAGCAGTACTTC. Translation: CASSRTGNYEQYF.

The V call is TRBV7-2, the J call TRBJ2-7; TRBD2 is a possible D gene (6 bases). Trimming took off 8 bases at V and 2 bases at J, with 13 bases between the two ends. Germline-derived CDR1 and CDR2 are SGHTA and FQGNSA. The CDR3 runs to 13 residues. Here the CDR3 DNA reads TGTGCCAGCGGATTAAGACTAGCCTACGAGCAGTACTTC. It encodes CASGLRLAYEQYF. The full variable domain, its missing parts supplied by reference TRBV7-2 and TRBJ2-7, is GAGVSQSPSNKVTEKGKDVELRCDPISGHTALYWYRQSLGQGLEFLIYFQGNSAPDKSGLPSDRFSAERTGGSVSTLTIQRTQQEDSAVYLCASGLRLAYEQYFGPGTRLTVT.

The chain is built from TRBV10-3 and TRBJ2-5, with 7 nucleotides matching TRBD2. The CDR3 extends over 13 amino acids. The trim removed 11 bases at V and 2 bases at J, leaving 8 bases unmatched. Germline CDR1 reads ENHRY; CDR2 reads SYGVKD. The DNA of the CDR3 is TGTGCCGCCCGGAGCGGGGAACAAGAGACCCAGTACTTC. As protein: CAARSGEQETQYF.

This chain joins TRBV9 and TRBJ2-1; 9 positions match TRBD1. Germline lookup yields CDR1 SGDLS and CDR2 YYNGEE. The V gene end was trimmed by 3 bases and the J gene end by 7 bases; junction bases not matched to a gene: 5. There are 14 residues in the CDR3. CDR3 nucleotides: TGTGCCAGCAGCGAACAGGGGGCATTGAATGAGCAGTTCTTC. Amino acid sequence: CASSEQGALNEQFF.

The chain's CDR3 is CASSHGTPLTGELFF. The DNA of the CDR3 is TGTGCCAGCAGCCACGGGACACCACTCACCGGGGAGCTGTTTTTT. The chain couples TRBV13 to TRBJ2-2; a possible D gene is TRBD1 (6 bases). CDR3 size: 15 residues. With 5 bases removed from V and 4 bases from J, the gap between germline ends came to 14 bases. Germline-derived CDR1 and CDR2 are PRHDT and FYEKMQ (reference sequence).

V gene TRBV7-2 combines with J gene TRBJ1-6; the match to TRBD1 covers 8 bases. Germline V gives CDR1 SGHTA, CDR2 FQGNSA. The CDR3 is 13 residues long. J was trimmed by 8 bases and V by 5 bases; bases with no gene match: 2. CDR3: CASSPDRDSPLHF. CDR3 nucleotides: TGTGCCAGCAGCCCGGACAGGGATTCACCCCTCCACTTT.

The rearrangement joins TRBV19 to TRBJ1-5; D gene unclear. The length of the CDR3 is 13 residues. Germline CDR1 LNHDA, CDR2 SQIVND (reference sequence). With 8 bases removed from V and 2 bases from J, the gap between germline ends came to 10 bases. The DNA for the CDR3 is TGTGCCAGTGCCTCGGAGGGCAATCAGCCCCAGCATTTT. This translates into CASASEGNQPQHF.

V usage is TRBV3-1 (or the pseudogene TRBV3-2) and J usage is TRBJ1-1; 7 nucleotides agree with TRBD1. V lost 1 base, J lost 5 bases, and 7 bases stayed unmatched. Germline CDR1 reads LGHDT; CDR2 reads YNNKEL (reference sequence). The CDR3 contains 15 residues. Written as DNA, the CDR3 is TGTGCCAGCAGCCAAGTTAAGGGGGCGCGGACTGAAGCTTTCTTT. Translating it yields CASSQVKGARTEAFF.

The chain links TRBV24-1 to TRBJ1-4, with D unclear. The CDR3 sequence is 15 residues long. Trimming pared 6 bases from V and 4 bases from J, leaving 14 bases between. The germline V gene has CDR1 KGHDR and CDR2 SFDVKD. The DNA for the CDR3 is TGTGCCACCAGTCCGGGGAGGTCTATTAATGAAAAACTGTTTTTT. Protein: CATSPGRSINEKLFF.

This clone was observed a few times. The CDR3 DNA sequence: TGTGCCAGCAGCATCGACAGGATGAACGAGCAGTACTTC. As protein: CASSIDRMNEQYF. The rearrangement uses TRBV27 and TRBJ2-7, with D perhaps matching TRBD1 (6 bases). Trimming removed 6 bases at V and 5 bases at J, with 14 bases between. The CDR3 runs 13 residues. Germline lookup yields CDR1 MNHEY and CDR2 SMNVEV (reference sequence).

V usage is TRBV19 and J usage is TRBJ2-1; possibly TRBD2 for D (7 bases). The V gene lost 9 bases and the J gene lost 5 bases, with 11 bases spanning the gap. Germline lookup yields CDR1 LNHDA and CDR2 SQIVND (reference sequence). The CDR3 is 12 residues long. The CDR3 is CASKGGDNEQFF. Here the CDR3 DNA reads TGTGCCAGCAAGGGGGGGGACAATGAGCAGTTCTTC.

V usage is TRBV6-2 or TRBV6-3 and J usage is TRBJ2-4; D gene uncertain. Per germline, CDR1 MNHEY and CDR2 SVGEGT. The CDR3 runs 17 residues. V was shortened by 0 bases and J by 3 bases, with 15 bases between the two germline ends. In DNA, the CDR3 is TGTGCCAGCAGTTACTCATCCACGGTGAAGTACAAAAACATTCAGTACTTC. It specifies CASSYSSTVKYKNIQYF.

The chain employs TRBV19 and TRBJ2-3, with TRBD1 identical over 9 bases. Germline V CDR1 and CDR2: LNHDA, SQIVND (reference sequence). The CDR3 contains 12 residues. J lost 4 bases, V lost 8 bases, and 1 base had no gene match. This chain's CDR3 is CASRQGADTQYF. CDR3 DNA: TGTGCCAGTCGACAGGGGGCAGATACGCAGTATTTT.

This clone was observed once. The gene calls are TRBV6-2 or TRBV6-3 and TRBJ1-1; D might be TRBD1 (6 bases). The CDR3 is 15 amino acids. V lost 6 bases and J lost 3, with 17 bases in between. Germline CDR1 MNHEY, CDR2 SVGEGT. CDR3 in DNA: TGTGCCAGCAGCGAGGGAGGGGGATATGACACTGAAGCTTTCTTT. This sequence encodes CASSEGGGYDTEAFF.

The CDR3 protein is CASSVQTSGGPPPDTQYF. In nucleotides, the CDR3 is TGTGCCAGCAGCGTGCAGACTAGCGGGGGCCCCCCCCCAGATACGCAGTATTTT. The rearrangement links TRBV7-2 to TRBJ2-3; 12 nucleotides line up with TRBD2. With 5 bases clipped from V and 4 bases from J, the junction kept 13 bases outside the gene matches. This CDR3 comprises 18 residues. Germline V CDR1 and CDR2: SGHTA, FQGNSA. Together with reference TRBV7-2 and TRBJ2-3, the CDR3 gives the full variable domain: GAGVSQSPSNKVTEKGKDVELRCDPISGHTALYWYRQSLGQGLEFLIYFQGNSAPDKSGLPSDRFSAERTGGSVSTLTIQRTQQEDSAVYLCASSVQTSGGPPPDTQYFGPGTRLTVL.

The gene calls are TRBV11-2 and TRBJ1-6; D may be TRBD1 (6 bases). The germline V and J ends were trimmed by 6 bases and 6 bases, with 12 bases remaining between them. CDR3 size: 14 residues. Germline-derived CDR1 and CDR2 are SGHAT and FQNNGV. The CDR3 region is CASSKGQPNSPLHF. In DNA, the CDR3 is TGTGCCAGCAGTAAGGGACAACCTAATTCACCCCTCCACTTT.

The chain couples TRBV6-5 to TRBJ2-3, with 9 bases aligning to TRBD1. From germline, CDR1 is MNHEY and CDR2 SVGAGI. V shed 2 bases, J shed 6 bases, and the junction held 6 bases outside the gene matches. This CDR3 spans 15 amino acids. The CDR3 nucleotides read TGTGCCAGCAGTTACACGAAAGACAGGGGGGATACGCAGTATTTT. Its protein is CASSYTKDRGDTQYF.

The J gene is TRBJ2-2, the V gene TRBV7-2, with a possible D match to TRBD1 (7 bases). Germline CDR1 is SGHTA and CDR2 is FQGNSA. The length of the CDR3 is 16 residues. The germline V and J ends were trimmed by 5 bases and 2 bases, with 15 bases remaining between them. CDR3 amino acids: CASSPSQGGNTGELFF. As DNA, the CDR3 is TGTGCCAGCAGCCCCTCGCAGGGGGGTAACACCGGGGAGCTGTTTTTT.

This sequence joins TRBV13 and TRBJ1-1, with D possibly matching TRBD1 (5 bases). CDR3 length: 15 residues. Germline loops: CDR1 PRHDT, CDR2 FYEKMQ (reference sequence). Trimming shortened V by 4 bases and J by 1 base, and 13 bases separated the two germline ends. The CDR3 coding sequence is TGTGCCAGCAGCTCTAGGGGATCGGGGAACACTGAAGCTTTCTTT. Translating gives CASSSRGSGNTEAFF.